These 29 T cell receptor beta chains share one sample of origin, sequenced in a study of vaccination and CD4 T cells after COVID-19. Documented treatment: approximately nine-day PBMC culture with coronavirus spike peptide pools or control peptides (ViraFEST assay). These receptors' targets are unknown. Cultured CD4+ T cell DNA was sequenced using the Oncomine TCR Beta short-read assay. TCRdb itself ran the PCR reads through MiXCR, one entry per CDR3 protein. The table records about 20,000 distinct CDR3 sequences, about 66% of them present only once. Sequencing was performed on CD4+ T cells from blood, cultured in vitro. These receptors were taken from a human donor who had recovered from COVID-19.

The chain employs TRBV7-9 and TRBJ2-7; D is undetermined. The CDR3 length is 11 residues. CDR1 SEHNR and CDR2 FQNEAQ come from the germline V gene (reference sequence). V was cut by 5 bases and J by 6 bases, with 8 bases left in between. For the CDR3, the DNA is TGTGCCAGCAGCCTGTCGGTCGAGCAGTACTTC. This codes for CASSLSVEQYF.

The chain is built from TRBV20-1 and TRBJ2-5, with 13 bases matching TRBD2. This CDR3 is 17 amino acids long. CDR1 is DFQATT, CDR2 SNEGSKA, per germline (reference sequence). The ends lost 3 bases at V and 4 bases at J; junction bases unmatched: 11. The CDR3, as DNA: TGCAGTGCTAGGCGGGGACTAGCGGGATCTTTGGTAGAGACCCAGTACTTC. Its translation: CSARRGLAGSLVETQYF.

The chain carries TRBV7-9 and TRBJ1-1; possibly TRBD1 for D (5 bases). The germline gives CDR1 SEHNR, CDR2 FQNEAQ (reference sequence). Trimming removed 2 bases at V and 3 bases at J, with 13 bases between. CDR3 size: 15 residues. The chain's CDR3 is CASSLSGQGDTEAFF. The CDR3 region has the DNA TGTGCCAGCAGCTTATCGGGTCAGGGCGACACTGAAGCTTTCTTT.

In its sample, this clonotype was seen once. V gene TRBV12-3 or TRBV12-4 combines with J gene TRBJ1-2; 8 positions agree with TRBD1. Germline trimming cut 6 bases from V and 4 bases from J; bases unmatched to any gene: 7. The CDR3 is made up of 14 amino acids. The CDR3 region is CASREQGGGYGYTF. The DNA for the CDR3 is TGTGCCAGCAGAGAACAGGGGGGTGGCTATGGCTACACCTTC.

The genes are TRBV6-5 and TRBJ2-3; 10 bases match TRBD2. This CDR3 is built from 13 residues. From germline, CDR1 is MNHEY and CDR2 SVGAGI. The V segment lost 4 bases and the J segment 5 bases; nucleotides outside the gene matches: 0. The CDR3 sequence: CASSSSGRDTQYF. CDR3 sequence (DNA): TGTGCCAGCAGTTCTAGCGGGAGAGATACGCAGTATTTT.

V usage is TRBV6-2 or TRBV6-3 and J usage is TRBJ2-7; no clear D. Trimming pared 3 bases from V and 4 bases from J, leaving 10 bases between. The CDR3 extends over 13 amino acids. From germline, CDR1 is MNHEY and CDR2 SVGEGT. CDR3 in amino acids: CASSYSGEYEQYF. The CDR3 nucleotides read TGTGCCAGCAGTTATAGTGGCGAGTACGAGCAGTACTTC.

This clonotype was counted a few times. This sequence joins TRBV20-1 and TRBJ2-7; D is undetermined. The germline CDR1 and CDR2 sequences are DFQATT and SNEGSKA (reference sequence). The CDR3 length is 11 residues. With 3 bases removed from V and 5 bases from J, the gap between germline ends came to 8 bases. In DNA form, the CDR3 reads TGCAGTGCTAGTTCCGGGCACGAGCAGTACTTC. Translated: CSASSGHEQYF.

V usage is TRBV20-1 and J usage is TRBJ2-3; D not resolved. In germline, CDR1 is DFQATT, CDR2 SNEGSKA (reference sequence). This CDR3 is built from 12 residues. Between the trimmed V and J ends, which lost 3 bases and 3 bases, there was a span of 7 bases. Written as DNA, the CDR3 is TGCAGTGCTAGTAGGCCGACAGATACGCAGTATTTT. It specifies CSASRPTDTQYF.

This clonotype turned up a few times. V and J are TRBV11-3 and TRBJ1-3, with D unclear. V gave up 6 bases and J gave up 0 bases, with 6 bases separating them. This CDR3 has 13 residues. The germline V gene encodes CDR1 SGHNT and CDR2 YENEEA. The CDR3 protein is CASRTDSGNTIYF. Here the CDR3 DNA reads TGTGCCAGCAGGACCGACTCTGGAAACACCATATATTTT.

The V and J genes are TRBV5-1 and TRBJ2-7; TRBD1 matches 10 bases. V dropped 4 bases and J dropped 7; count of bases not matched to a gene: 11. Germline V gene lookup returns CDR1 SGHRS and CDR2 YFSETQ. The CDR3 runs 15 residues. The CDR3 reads CASSPPLTGGMEQYF. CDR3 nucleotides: TGCGCCAGCAGCCCACCATTGACAGGGGGCATGGAGCAGTACTTC.

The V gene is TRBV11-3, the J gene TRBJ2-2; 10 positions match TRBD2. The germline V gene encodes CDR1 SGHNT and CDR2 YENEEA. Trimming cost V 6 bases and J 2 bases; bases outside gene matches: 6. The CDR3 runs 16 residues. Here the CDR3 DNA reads TGTGCCAGCAGTTCGAGCGGGAGGGCCAACACCGGGGAGCTGTTTTTT. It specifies CASSSSGRANTGELFF.

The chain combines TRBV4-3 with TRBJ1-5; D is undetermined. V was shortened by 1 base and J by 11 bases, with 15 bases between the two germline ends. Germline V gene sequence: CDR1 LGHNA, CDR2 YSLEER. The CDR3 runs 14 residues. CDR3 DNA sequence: TGCGCCAGCAGCCAAGGCGAAGGGTCCTCGGCCCAGCATTTT. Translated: CASSQGEGSSAQHF.

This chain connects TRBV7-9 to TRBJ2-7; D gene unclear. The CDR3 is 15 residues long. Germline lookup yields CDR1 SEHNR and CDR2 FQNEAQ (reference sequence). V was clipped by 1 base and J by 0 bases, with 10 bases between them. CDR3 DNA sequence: TGTGCCAGCAGCTTAGGGCAGGACCTCTCCTACGAGCAGTACTTC. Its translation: CASSLGQDLSYEQYF.

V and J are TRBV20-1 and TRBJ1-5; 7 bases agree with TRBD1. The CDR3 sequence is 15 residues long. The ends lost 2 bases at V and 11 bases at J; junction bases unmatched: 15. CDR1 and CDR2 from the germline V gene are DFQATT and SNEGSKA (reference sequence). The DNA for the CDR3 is TGCAGTGCTAGACCCGGCAGGGGGGCGGGGTTGTCCCAGCATTTT. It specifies CSARPGRGAGLSQHF.

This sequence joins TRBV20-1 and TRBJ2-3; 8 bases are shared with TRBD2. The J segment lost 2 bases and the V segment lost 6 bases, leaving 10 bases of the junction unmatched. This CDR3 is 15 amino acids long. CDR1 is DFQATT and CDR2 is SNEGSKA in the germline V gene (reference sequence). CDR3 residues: CSAISSGGITDTQYF. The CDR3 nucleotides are TGCAGTGCAATCTCCAGCGGGGGCATCACAGATACGCAGTATTTT.

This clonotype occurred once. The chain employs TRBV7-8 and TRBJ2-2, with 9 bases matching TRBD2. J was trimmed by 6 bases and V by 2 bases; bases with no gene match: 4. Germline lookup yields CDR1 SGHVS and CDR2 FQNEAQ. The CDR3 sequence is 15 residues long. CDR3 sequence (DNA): TGTGCCAGCAGCTTATGGGCGGGGGGGTCCGGGGAGCTGTTTTTT. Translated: CASSLWAGGSGELFF. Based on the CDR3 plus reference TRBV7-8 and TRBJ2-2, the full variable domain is GAGVSQSPRYKVAKRGQDVALRCDPISGHVSLFWYQQALGQGPEFLTYFQNEAQLDKSGLPSDRFFAERPEGSVSTLKIQRTQQEDSAVYLCASSLWAGGSGELFFGEGSRLTVL.

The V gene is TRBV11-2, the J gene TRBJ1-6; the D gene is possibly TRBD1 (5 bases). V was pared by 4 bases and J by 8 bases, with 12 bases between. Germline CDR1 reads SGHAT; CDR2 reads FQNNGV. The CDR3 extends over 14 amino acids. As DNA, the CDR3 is TGTGCCAGCAGCTGGGGACTGTTAGATTCACCCCTCCACTTT. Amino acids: CASSWGLLDSPLHF.

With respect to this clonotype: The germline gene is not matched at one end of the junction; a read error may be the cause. CDR3 sequence reads: CASSTSGQTINEKLFF. In nucleotides, the CDR3 is TGTGCCAGCAGTACTAGTGGGCAGACGATTAATGAAAAGCTGTTTTTT. The gene calls are TRBV28 and TRBJ1-4; D remains unclear. This CDR3 contains 16 residues. Germline V CDR1 and CDR2: MDHEN, SYDVKM. Drawing the rest from reference TRBV28 and TRBJ1-4, the complete variable domain is DVKVTQSSRYLVKRTGEKVFLECVQDMDHENMFWYRQDPGLGLRLIYFSYDVKMKEKGDIPEGYSVSREKKERFSLILESASTNQTSMYLCASSTSGQTINEKLFFGSGTQLSVL.

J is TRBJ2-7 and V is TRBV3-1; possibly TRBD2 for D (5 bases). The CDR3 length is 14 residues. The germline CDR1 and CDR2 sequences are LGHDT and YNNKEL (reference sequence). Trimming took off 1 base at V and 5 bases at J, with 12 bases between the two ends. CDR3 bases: TGTGCCAGCAGCCAAGCGGGTGCCGGGAACGAGCAGTACTTC. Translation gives CASSQAGAGNEQYF.

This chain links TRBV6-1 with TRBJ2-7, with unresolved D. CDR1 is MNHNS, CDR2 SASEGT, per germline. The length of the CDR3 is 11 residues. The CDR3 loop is CALRVSYEQYF. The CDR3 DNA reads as TGTGCTTTACGGGTTTCCTACGAGCAGTACTTC.

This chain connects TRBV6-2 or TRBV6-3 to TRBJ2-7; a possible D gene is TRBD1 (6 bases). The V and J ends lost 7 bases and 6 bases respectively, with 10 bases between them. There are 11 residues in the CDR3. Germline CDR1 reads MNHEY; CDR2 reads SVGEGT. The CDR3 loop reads CASNQGGEQYF. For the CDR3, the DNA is TGTGCCAGCAATCAAGGGGGCGAGCAGTACTTC.

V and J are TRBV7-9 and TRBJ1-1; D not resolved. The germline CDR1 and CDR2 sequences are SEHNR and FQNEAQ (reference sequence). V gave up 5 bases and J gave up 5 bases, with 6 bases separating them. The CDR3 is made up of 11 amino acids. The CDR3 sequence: CASSLITEAFF. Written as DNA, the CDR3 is TGTGCCAGCAGCCTCATAACTGAAGCTTTCTTT.

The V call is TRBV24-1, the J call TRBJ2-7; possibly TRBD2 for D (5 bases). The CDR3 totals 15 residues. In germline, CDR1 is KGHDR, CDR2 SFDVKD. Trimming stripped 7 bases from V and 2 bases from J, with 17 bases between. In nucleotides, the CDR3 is TGTGCCACCAGACTGAGAACCGGGAAAACCTACGAGCAGTACTTC. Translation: CATRLRTGKTYEQYF.

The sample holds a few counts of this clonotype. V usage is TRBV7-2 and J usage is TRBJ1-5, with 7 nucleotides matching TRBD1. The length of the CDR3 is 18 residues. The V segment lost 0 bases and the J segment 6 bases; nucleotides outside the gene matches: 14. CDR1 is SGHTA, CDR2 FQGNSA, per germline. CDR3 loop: CASSLAPQGRGWGQPQHF. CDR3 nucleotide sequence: TGTGCCAGCAGCTTAGCGCCACAGGGGAGGGGATGGGGTCAGCCCCAGCATTTT.

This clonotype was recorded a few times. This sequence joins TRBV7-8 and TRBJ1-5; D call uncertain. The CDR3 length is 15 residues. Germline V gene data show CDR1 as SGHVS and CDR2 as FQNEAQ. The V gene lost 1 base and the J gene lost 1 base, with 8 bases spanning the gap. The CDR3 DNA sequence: TGTGCCAGCAGCTTAGGAACGGGGAGCAATCAGCCCCAGCATTTT. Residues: CASSLGTGSNQPQHF.

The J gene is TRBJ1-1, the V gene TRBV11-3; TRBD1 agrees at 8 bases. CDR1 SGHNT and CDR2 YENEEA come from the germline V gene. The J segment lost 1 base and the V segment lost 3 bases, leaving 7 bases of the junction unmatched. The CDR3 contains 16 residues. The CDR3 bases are TGTGCCAGCAGCTTGCCCCGGACAGGGCCGAACACTGAAGCTTTCTTT. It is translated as CASSLPRTGPNTEAFF.

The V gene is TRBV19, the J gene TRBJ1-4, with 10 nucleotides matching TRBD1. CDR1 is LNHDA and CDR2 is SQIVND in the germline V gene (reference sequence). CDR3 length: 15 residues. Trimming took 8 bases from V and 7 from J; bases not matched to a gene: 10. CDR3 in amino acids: CASCPGTGEGEKLFF. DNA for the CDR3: TGTGCCAGTTGCCCCGGGACAGGGGAAGGTGAAAAACTGTTTTTT.

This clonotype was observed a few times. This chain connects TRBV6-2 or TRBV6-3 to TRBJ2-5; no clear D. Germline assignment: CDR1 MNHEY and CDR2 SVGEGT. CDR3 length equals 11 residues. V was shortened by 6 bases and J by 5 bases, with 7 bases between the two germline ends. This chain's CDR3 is CASSPWETQYF. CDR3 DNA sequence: TGTGCCAGCAGCCCCTGGGAGACCCAGTACTTC.

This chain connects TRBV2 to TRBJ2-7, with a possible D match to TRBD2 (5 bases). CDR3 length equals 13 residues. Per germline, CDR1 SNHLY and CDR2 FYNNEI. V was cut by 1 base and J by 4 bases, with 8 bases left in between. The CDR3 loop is CASSEERQYEQYF. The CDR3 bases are TGTGCCAGCAGTGAAGAGCGGCAATACGAGCAGTACTTC.